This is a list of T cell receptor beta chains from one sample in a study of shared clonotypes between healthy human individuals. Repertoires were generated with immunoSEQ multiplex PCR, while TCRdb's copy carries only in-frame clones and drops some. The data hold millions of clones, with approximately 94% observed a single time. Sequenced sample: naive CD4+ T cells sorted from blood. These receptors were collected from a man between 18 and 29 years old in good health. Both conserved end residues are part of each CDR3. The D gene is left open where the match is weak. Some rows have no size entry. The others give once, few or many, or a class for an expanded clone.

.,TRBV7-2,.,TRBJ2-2,TGTGCCAGCAGCTTAGAAGAACCCGGGGAGCTGTTTTTT,CASSLEEPGELFF
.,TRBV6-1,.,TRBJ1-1,TGTGTTAGCCAGGCACGGATGAACACTGAAGCTTTCTTT,CVSQARMNTEAFF
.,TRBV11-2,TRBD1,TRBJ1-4,TGTGCCAGCAGCTTCGGGACAGGGTCGGAGAAACTGTTTTTT,CASSFGTGSEKLFF
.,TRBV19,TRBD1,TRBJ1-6,TGTGCCAGTAGTGACAGGGTTCGAGTAAATTCACCCCTCCACTTT,CASSDRVRVNSPLHF
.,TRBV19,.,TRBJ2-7,TGTGCCAGTAGTATAGTTCGTTCGGGCTCCGGGACTTACTCCTACGAGCAGTACTTC,CASSIVRSGSGTYSYEQYF
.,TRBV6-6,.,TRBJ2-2,TGTGCCAGCAGTTACGGTCCGGAACGTGACGCGGAGCTGTTTTTT,CASSYGPERDAELFF
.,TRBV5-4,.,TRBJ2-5,TGTGCCAGCACTATACCAGGGATGCAAGAGACCCAGTACTTC,CASTIPGMQETQYF
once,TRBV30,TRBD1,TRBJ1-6,TGTGCCTGGAGTCAAGGGACAGTTAATTCACCCCTCCACTTT,CAWSQGTVNSPLHF
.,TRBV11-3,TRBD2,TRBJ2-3,TGTGCCAGCAGCGCCAGCGGGGCCAAGGGCACAGATACGCAGTATTTT,CASSASGAKGTDTQYF
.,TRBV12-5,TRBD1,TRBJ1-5,TGTGCTAGTGGGTCCGGGCCTCCCGGGACAGGGGTCTATAGCAATCAGCCCCAGCATTTT,CASGSGPPGTGVYSNQPQHF
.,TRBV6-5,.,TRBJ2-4,TGTGCCAGCTCAGAAAGCGGCCCAGGGGACATTCAGTACTTC,CASSESGPGDIQYF
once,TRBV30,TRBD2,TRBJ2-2,TGTGCCTGGATTAGCGGGGTGCCCACCGGGGAGCTGTTTTTT,CAWISGVPTGELFF
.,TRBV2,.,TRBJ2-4,TGTGCCAGCAGTGGGACGAGTGCTAGCCTAAACATTCAGTACTTC,CASSGTSASLNIQYF
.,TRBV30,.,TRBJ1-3,TGTGCCTGGAGTGTACGAGGTGGCACCATATATTTT,CAWSVRGGTIYF
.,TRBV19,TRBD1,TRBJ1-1,TGTGCCAGTAGTATCCCCGCGACAGGGGCTCGAAAGACTGAAGCTTTCTTT,CASSIPATGARKTEAFF
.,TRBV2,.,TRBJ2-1,TGTGCCAGCAGTGAATCCCTTCGACAGACCTACAATGAGCAGTTCTTC,CASSESLRQTYNEQFF
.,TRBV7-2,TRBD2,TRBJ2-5,TGTGCCAGCCAAGGGGCGGGGGGCGTGATTGAGACCCAGTACTTC,CASQGAGGVIETQYF
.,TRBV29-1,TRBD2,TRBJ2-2,TGCAGCGTAGTAGCGGGCTGGAACACCGGGGAGCTGTTTTTT,CSVVAGWNTGELFF
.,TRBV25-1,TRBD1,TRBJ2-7,TGTGCCAGCAGTGACCGGGACAGGGGGCCCTACGAGCAGTACTTC,CASSDRDRGPYEQYF
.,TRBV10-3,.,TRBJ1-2,TGTGCCTCGGGCCCCGCGGGGCCGAACTATGGCTACACCTTC,CASGPAGPNYGYTF
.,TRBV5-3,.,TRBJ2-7,TGTGCCAGAACCCCGGCTGGGGGGCGCACCACGGTGGAGCAGTACTTC,CARTPAGGRTTVEQYF
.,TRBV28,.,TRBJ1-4,TGTGCCAGCAGGACACAGGGACTACGGCTGTTTTTT,CASRTQGLRLFF
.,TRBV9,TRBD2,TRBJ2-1,TGTGCCAGCAGCGTAAGCGGGAGTTCCTACAATGAGCAGTTCTTC,CASSVSGSSYNEQFF
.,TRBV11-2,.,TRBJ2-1,TGTGCCAGCAGCTTAGATCTTATGGGCCTCGGATACAATGAGCAGTTCTTC,CASSLDLMGLGYNEQFF
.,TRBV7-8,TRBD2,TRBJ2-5,TGTGCCAGCAGACCACCCTCTAGCGGGAGTGAGACCCAGTACTTC,CASRPPSSGSETQYF
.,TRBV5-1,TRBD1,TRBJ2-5,TGCGCCAGCAGCTTGGACAGGGGAGTGGAAGAGACCCAGTACTTC,CASSLDRGVEETQYF
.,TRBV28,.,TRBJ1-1,TGTGCCAGCACCCCCAGGGCGAACACTGAAGCTTTCTTT,CASTPRANTEAFF
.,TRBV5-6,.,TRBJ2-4,TGTGCCAGCAGACTATCAGGTGCTAAAAACATTCAGTACTTC,CASRLSGAKNIQYF
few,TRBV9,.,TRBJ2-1,TGTGCCAGCAGCGCAAGGGGTGAGCAGTTCTTC,CASSARGEQFF
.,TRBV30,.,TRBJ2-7,TGTGCCTGGAGTGTAATAGTCGAGCAGTACTTC,CAWSVIVEQYF
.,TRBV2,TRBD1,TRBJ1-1,TGTGCCAGCAGTGAAGCGGACAGGGTGGGGGCTTTCTTT,CASSEADRVGAFF
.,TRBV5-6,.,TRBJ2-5,TGTGCCAGCAGCATGGGACTCGAAGAGACCCAGTACTTC,CASSMGLEETQYF
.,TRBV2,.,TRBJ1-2,TGTGCCAGCACCCCTGAAGGGAATGGCTACACCTTC,CASTPEGNGYTF
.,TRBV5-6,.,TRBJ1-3,TGTGCCAGCAGCTTGGTACTCTCGGCCCGGGACACCATATATTTT,CASSLVLSARDTIYF
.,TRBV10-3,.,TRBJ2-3,TGTGCCATCAGTGAGTCGCTCGTCGGCACAGATACGCAGTATTTT,CAISESLVGTDTQYF
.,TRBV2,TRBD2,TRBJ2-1,TGTGCCAGCCACCCAGGACTAGCGGGGGGGAATGAGCAGTTCTTC,CASHPGLAGGNEQFF
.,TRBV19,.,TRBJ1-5,TGTGCCAGTAGTACTGGACAGTTCTCGGACTATCAGCCCCAGCATTTT,CASSTGQFSDYQPQHF
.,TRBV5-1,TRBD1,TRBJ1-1,TGCGCCAGCACCTACAGGGGGCGCGTACTGAACACTGAAGCTTTCTTT,CASTYRGRVLNTEAFF
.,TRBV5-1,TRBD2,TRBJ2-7,TGCGCCAGCAGCTTGGTGGGACTAGCGGGATACGAGCAGTACTTC,CASSLVGLAGYEQYF
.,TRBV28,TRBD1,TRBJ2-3,TGTGCCAGCAGTTTACTCGGAAGGACAGGGGACACAGATACGCAGTATTTT,CASSLLGRTGDTDTQYF
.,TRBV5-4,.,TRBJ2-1,TGTGCCAGCAGCTTCCGGGACCCTTACAATGAGCAGTTCTTC,CASSFRDPYNEQFF
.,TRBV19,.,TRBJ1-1,TGTGCCAGTAGTACAACCTGGACAGTGAACACTGAAGCTTTCTTT,CASSTTWTVNTEAFF